This T cell receptor (beta chain) was profiled in a study of T cell responses to AZD1222 COVID-19 vaccine. Trimming took off 1 base at V and 1 base at J, with 2 bases between the two ends. CDR3 size: 13 residues. The germline gives CDR1 SEHNR, CDR2 FQNEAQ (reference sequence). In its sample, this clone was seen once. The antigen is not known. Findings and limits, study-wide: None of the repertoires were sampled until the peak T cell response had passed.

Clones were sequenced by immunoSEQ multiplex PCR, and TCRdb holds only the in-frame ones, with some missing. The sample lists around 140,000 clones, about 93% occurring once. This specimen consisted of peripheral blood, obtained on day 0 of AZD1222 vaccination. The sequence derives from an adult in good health. This chain uses TRBV7-9 with TRBJ1-3, with D uncertain. The CDR3 here is CASSLDSGNTIYF. CDR3 nucleotides: TGTGCCAGCAGCTTAGATTCTGGAAACACCATATATTTT.